This T cell receptor (beta chain) was recorded in a study of shared clonotypes between healthy human individuals. Positively selected for CCR7, the CD45RO-negative cells used as naive CD8 cells excluded terminally differentiated effector memory CD45RA+ cells. With 3 bases removed from V and 1 base from J, the gap between germline ends came to 9 bases. CDR1 is MNHEY, CDR2 SMNVEV, per germline (reference sequence). This CDR3 has 14 amino acids. TCRdb keeps only in-frame clones here, not all; method: immunoSEQ multiplex PCR. The sample holds about 590,000 clones, 95% to 96% seen once. Study-wide results and caveats: Sorted-subset sequencing, rarefaction showed, was incomplete despite large depth.

Regarding this clone: The antigen remains unidentified.

The sequence was obtained from a woman in her 30s in good health. Sequencing input: naive CD8+ T cells sorted from blood. This chain links TRBV27 with TRBJ1-2, with a tentative D call TRBD1 (5 bases). CDR3: CASSFTGGNYGYTF. CDR3 DNA sequence: TGTGCCAGCAGTTTTACCGGGGGTAACTATGGCTACACCTTC.